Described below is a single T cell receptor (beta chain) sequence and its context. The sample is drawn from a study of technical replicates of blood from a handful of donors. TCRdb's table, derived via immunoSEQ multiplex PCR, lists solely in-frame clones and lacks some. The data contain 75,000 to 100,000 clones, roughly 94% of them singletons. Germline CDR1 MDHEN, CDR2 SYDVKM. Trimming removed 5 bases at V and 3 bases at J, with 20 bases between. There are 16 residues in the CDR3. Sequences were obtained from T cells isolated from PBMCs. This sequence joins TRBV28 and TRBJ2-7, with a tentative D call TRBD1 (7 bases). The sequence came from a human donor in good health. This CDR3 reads CASSIPGGGGHYEQYF. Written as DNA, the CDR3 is TGTGCCAGCAGTATTCCCGGAGGGGGCGGTCACTACGAGCAGTACTTC.